The text below deals with one TCR beta chain. Antigen unknown. TCRdb passed the RT-PCR reads through MiXCR, listing each CDR3 protein once. Among roughly 500,000 distinct CDR3 sequences, approximately 15% were seen once, and the ten largest hold 3%. The data stem from a study of response to subunit inactivated influenza vaccine. Study results and caveats: Researchers suggested that each seasonal influenza vaccination recruits few new T cells.

The receptor comes from a man aged 50-75 years who received an inactivated influenza vaccine. The material sequenced was CD4+ T cells sorted from PBMCs, taken less than 30 months after vaccination.

CDR3 loop: CASRAGGSGTDTQYF. CDR3 coding DNA: TGTGCCAGCAGGGCAGGGGGCAGCGGCACAGATACGCAGTATTTT. This chain joins TRBV7-9 and TRBJ2-3, with 8 positions matching TRBD1. J gave up 1 base and V 6 bases, and 6 bases lay outside the gene matches. The CDR3 runs to 15 residues. Germline loops: CDR1 SEHNR, CDR2 FQNEAQ (reference sequence).